Listed here are 21 T cell receptor beta chains from one sample, sequenced in a study of T cells in Graves' hyperthyroidism and ophthalmopathy. TCR beta CDR3 region amplification was performed from RNA transcripts. The HTBI primer set drove a first-round RT-PCR of the TCR CDR3. MiXCR, applied by TCRdb to the multiplex PCR reads, yields one record per CDR3 protein. The sample consists of fewer than 900,000 distinct CDR3 sequences, about 17% of them appearing once. The sample comprised blood. The receptors derive from a woman in her forties or fifties with Graves' hyperthyroidism that later progressed to Graves' ophthalmopathy.

The sample holds many counts of this clonotype. The chain links TRBV7-6 to TRBJ2-5, with D perhaps TRBD2 (6 bases). The CDR3 runs 13 residues. V lost 5 bases, J lost 4 bases, and 11 bases lay in between. Germline CDR1 and CDR2: SGHVS and FNYEAQ. CDR3 amino acids: CASSPLGGETQYF. In DNA form, the CDR3 reads TGTGCCAGCAGCCCACTGGGGGGAGAGACCCAGTACTTC.

This clonotype was seen repeatedly, ten times or more. The chain recombines TRBV6-1 with TRBJ1-1; the match to TRBD1 covers 8 bases. V lost 5 bases, J lost 1 base, and 3 bases stayed unmatched. The V gene's germline CDR1 is MNHNS and CDR2 SASEGT. The CDR3 totals 14 residues. The CDR3 region is CASSWGQENTEAFF. In DNA form, the CDR3 reads TGTGCCAGCAGTTGGGGACAGGAGAACACTGAAGCTTTCTTT.

This clonotype was found a few times. The chain employs TRBV6-1 and TRBJ2-1, with D hard to call. Germline V CDR1 and CDR2: MNHNS, SASEGT. Trimming stripped 4 bases from V and 6 bases from J, with 16 bases between. There are 15 residues in the CDR3. In DNA form, the CDR3 reads TGTGCCAGCAGTGCCGGGCTATTAGACGCCAATGAGCAGTTCTTC. The encoded protein is CASSAGLLDANEQFF.

The table lists this clonotype with many counts. The chain carries TRBV30 and TRBJ1-2, with a weak D call TRBD1 (6 bases). CDR3 size: 12 residues. The V end lost 0 bases, the J end lost 5 bases, and 7 bases lay between the germline ends. CDR1 is GTSNPN and CDR2 is SVGIG in the germline V gene (reference sequence). Here the CDR3 reads CAWSVTGYGYTF. The CDR3 nucleotides read TGTGCCTGGAGTGTGACAGGTTATGGCTACACCTTC.

The chain combines TRBV9 with TRBJ1-2; the D is unclear. This CDR3 is 15 amino acids long. Trimming removed 0 bases at V and 7 bases at J, with 16 bases between. Germline assignment: CDR1 SGDLS and CDR2 YYNGEE. The CDR3 reads CASSVGSTMVGGYTF. The CDR3, as DNA: TGTGCCAGCAGCGTAGGGTCTACGATGGTAGGTGGCTACACCTTC. Full variable domain (missing parts from reference TRBV9 and TRBJ1-2): DSGVTQTPKHLITATGQRVTLRCSPRSGDLSVYWYQQSLDQGLQFLIQYYNGEERAKGNILERFSAQQFPDLHSELNLSSLELGDSALYFCASSVGSTMVGGYTFGSGTRLTVV.

The chain carries TRBV7-6 and TRBJ1-4, with D perhaps matching TRBD1 (6 bases). V dropped 1 base and J dropped 7 bases, with 13 bases sitting between them. This CDR3 spans 15 amino acids. Looked up from germline, CDR1 is SGHVS and CDR2 is FNYEAQ. The CDR3 reads CASSLGRDNREKLFF. The CDR3 region has the DNA TGTGCCAGCAGCTTAGGCCGGGACAATCGTGAAAAACTGTTTTTT.

The chain has TRBV7-9 and TRBJ1-4; tentatively, D is TRBD1 (5 bases). CDR3 length: 16 amino acids. Per germline, CDR1 SEHNR and CDR2 FQNEAQ (reference sequence). V was cut by 0 bases and J by 4 bases, with 12 bases left in between. For the CDR3, the DNA is TGTGCCAGCAGCTTAGCGATGGTTCAGGGTAATGAAAAACTGTTTTTT. Residues: CASSLAMVQGNEKLFF.

At least ten counts were recorded for this clonotype. CDR3 bases: TGTGCCAGCAGTGAGATGGACAGGGTTACCGGGGAGCTGTTTTTT. This translates into CASSEMDRVTGELFF. The chain recombines TRBV2 with TRBJ2-2, with 8 bases aligning to TRBD1. Germline CDR1 and CDR2: SNHLY and FYNNEI. V lost 3 bases, J lost 5 bases, and 5 bases stayed unmatched. This CDR3 comprises 15 residues.

This chain joins TRBV20-1 and TRBJ1-2; the D gene is possibly TRBD1 (6 bases). The CDR3 runs to 16 residues. CDR1 DFQATT and CDR2 SNEGSKA come from the germline V gene (reference sequence). V was pared by 5 bases and J by 0 bases, with 19 bases between. CDR3 DNA sequence: TGCAGTGCTTTCCAAGTCCGGACAGCCGCTAACTATGGCTACACCTTC. It translates to CSAFQVRTAANYGYTF.

The chain employs TRBV6-5 and TRBJ1-4; unclear D gene. CDR1 is MNHEY and CDR2 is SVGAGI in the germline V gene. The CDR3 loop spans 13 amino acids. Between the trimmed V and J ends, which lost 2 bases and 8 bases, there was a span of 9 bases. This CDR3 reads CASSYREGEKLFF. The DNA for the CDR3 is TGTGCCAGCAGTTACAGGGAAGGAGAAAAACTGTTTTTT.

This clonotype was recorded at least ten times. The chain carries TRBV5-6 and TRBJ1-1; D possibly corresponds to TRBD1 (6 bases). The CDR3 has 14 amino acids. Germline values: CDR1 SGHDT, CDR2 YYEEEE. Trimming pared 4 bases from V and 7 bases from J, leaving 17 bases between. CDR3 protein: CASSRTGGGREAFF. The CDR3 DNA follows: TGTGCCAGCAGCCGTACGGGGGGGGGCCGTGAAGCTTTCTTT.

This clonotype was seen a few times. The chain is built from TRBV10-2 and TRBJ2-7; a possible D gene is TRBD1 (6 bases). Deletions cut 2 bases from V and 6 bases from J, with 14 bases between. The germline CDR1 and CDR2 sequences are WSHSY and SAAADI. The CDR3 has 14 residues. In DNA form, the CDR3 reads TGCGCCAGCAGTGAGGGGACACACGTTTTCGAGCAGTACTTC. The encoded protein is CASSEGTHVFEQYF.

This clonotype was counted a few times. This chain's CDR3 is CASSPGQGRAFF. The CDR3 DNA sequence: TGCGCCAGCAGCCCAGGACAGGGTCGGGCTTTCTTT. The chain joins TRBV4-1 to TRBJ1-1, with 8 positions matching TRBD1. The CDR3 runs to 12 residues. V lost 4 bases to trimming and J lost 11 bases; unmatched junction nucleotides: 6. Germline V lookup: CDR1 MGHRA, CDR2 YSYEKL.

CDR3 nucleotides: TGTGCCACCAGCAGAGATCGAGGAGGGCGTGATGGCAATCAGCCCCAGCATTTT. The encoded protein is CATSRDRGGRDGNQPQHF. The chain has TRBV15 and TRBJ1-5; D remains ambiguous. CDR1 is LNHNV and CDR2 is YYDKDF in the germline V gene (reference sequence). The V and J ends lost 0 bases and 2 bases respectively, with 17 bases between them. There are 18 residues in the CDR3.

The chain recombines TRBV19 with TRBJ1-1; 7 bases map to TRBD1. The germline gives CDR1 LNHDA, CDR2 SQIVND (reference sequence). The CDR3 is 15 residues long. Trimming at V came to 3 bases and at J to 5 bases, leaving 9 bases not matched to a gene. CDR3 sequence: CASSMGGGGRTEAFF. In DNA form, the CDR3 reads TGTGCCAGTAGTATGGGCGGAGGGGGCCGGACTGAAGCTTTCTTT.

This clonotype has a handful of counts. V and J are TRBV12-3 or TRBV12-4 and TRBJ1-4; a possible D gene is TRBD1 (5 bases). V was pared by 0 bases and J by 7 bases, with 18 bases between. This CDR3 is built from 17 residues. As DNA, the CDR3 is TGTGCCAGCAGTTTAGCGCCCCGATCGGTGGGGGGTGAAAAACTGTTTTTT. Translation gives CASSLAPRSVGGEKLFF.

This clonotype occurred many times. The chain employs TRBV20-1 and TRBJ2-1, with D possibly matching TRBD1 (5 bases). V was cut by 2 bases and J by 5 bases, with 16 bases left in between. This CDR3 has 15 amino acids. CDR1 and CDR2 from the germline V gene are DFQATT and SNEGSKA (reference sequence). DNA of the CDR3: TGCAGTGCTAGATGGGGCCAGGGTATAAACAATGAGCAGTTCTTC. This gives the protein CSARWGQGINNEQFF.

This clonotype was seen only a few times. The chain has TRBV6-1 and TRBJ1-6, with D possibly matching TRBD1 (5 bases). V was shortened by 8 bases and J by 7 bases, with 12 bases between the two germline ends. The germline gives CDR1 MNHNS, CDR2 SASEGT. The CDR3 consists of 13 residues. CDR3 loop: CASGGKGNSPLHF. The CDR3 region has the DNA TGTGCCAGCGGGGGAAAGGGGAATTCACCCCTCCACTTT.

In its sample, this clonotype was seen many times. The chain has TRBV5-1 and TRBJ1-1, with D unresolved. Germline lookup yields CDR1 SGHRS and CDR2 YFSETQ. V shed 0 bases and J shed 2 bases, with 11 bases lying between them. The CDR3 contains 15 residues. The CDR3 DNA is TGCGCCAGCAGCTTGGTCCCTGAAGGCAACACTGAAGCTTTCTTT. This encodes CASSLVPEGNTEAFF.

The chain links TRBV29-1 to TRBJ2-3, with 7 bases aligning to TRBD1. Germline V gene data show CDR1 as SQVTM and CDR2 as ANQGSEA. The CDR3 runs to 11 residues. The V gene end was trimmed by 8 bases and the J gene end by 5 bases; junction bases not matched to a gene: 4. CDR3 nucleotides: TGCAGCATAGCAGGGGGAGATACGCAGTATTTT. This gives the protein CSIAGGDTQYF.

The chain links TRBV27 to TRBJ2-5; 8 positions agree with TRBD2. Germline assignment: CDR1 MNHEY and CDR2 SMNVEV (reference sequence). Unmatched junction bases numbered 6, after V lost 0 bases and J lost 6 bases. The CDR3 has 15 amino acids. This CDR3 is CASSLSGGGRKTQYF. The CDR3 DNA reads as TGTGCCAGCAGTTTATCCGGGGGGGGGCGAAAGACCCAGTACTTC.